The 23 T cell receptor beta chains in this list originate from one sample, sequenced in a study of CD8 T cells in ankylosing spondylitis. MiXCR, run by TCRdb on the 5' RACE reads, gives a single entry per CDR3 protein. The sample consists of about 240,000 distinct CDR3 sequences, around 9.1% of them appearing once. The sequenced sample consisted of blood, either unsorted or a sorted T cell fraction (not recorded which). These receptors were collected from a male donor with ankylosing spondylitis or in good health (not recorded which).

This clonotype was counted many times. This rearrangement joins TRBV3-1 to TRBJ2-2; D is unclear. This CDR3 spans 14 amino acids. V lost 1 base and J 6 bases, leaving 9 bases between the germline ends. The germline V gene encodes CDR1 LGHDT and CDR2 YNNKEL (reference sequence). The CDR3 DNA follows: TGTGCCAGCAGCCAAGGAAGGATAGCCGGGGAGCTGTTTTTT. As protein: CASSQGRIAGELFF.

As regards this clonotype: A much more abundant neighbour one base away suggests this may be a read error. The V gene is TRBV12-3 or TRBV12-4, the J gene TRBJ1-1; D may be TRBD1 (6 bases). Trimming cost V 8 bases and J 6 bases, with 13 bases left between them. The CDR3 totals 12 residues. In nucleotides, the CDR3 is TGTGCCAGCGCCTTAGGGGGGTCTGAAGCTTTCTTT. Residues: CASALGGSEAFF.

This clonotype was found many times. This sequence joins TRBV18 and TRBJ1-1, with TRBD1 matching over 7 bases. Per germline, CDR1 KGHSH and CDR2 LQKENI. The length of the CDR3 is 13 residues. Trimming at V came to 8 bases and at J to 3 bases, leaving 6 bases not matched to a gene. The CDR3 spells CASRQGLHTEAFF. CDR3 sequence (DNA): TGTGCCAGCCGACAGGGCTTGCACACTGAAGCTTTCTTT. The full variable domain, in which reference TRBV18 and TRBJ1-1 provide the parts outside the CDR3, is NAGVMQNPRHLVRRRGQEARLRCSPMKGHSHVYWYRQLPEEGLKFMVYLQKENIIDESGMPKERFSAEFPKEGPSILRIQQVVRGDSAAYFCASRQGLHTEAFFGQGTRLTVV.

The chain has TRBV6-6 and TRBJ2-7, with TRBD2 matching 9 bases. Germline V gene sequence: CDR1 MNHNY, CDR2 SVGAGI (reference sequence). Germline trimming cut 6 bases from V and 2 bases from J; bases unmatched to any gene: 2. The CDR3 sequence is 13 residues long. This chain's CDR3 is CASSWTSAYEQYF. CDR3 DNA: TGTGCCAGCAGCTGGACTAGCGCCTACGAGCAGTACTTC.

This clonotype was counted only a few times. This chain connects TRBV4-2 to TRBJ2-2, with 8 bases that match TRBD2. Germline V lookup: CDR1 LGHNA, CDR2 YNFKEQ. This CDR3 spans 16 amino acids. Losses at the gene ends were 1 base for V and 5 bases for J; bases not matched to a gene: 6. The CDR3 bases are TGTGCCAGCAGCCAAGTCAGCGGGAGACAGACCGGGGAGCTGTTTTTT. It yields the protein CASSQVSGRQTGELFF.

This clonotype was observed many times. The CDR3 is CASTFSLSSYEQYF. In nucleotides, the CDR3 is TGTGCCAGCACCTTCTCCTTGAGCTCCTACGAGCAGTACTTC. The chain combines TRBV12-3 or TRBV12-4 with TRBJ2-7, with D unresolved. The CDR3 runs 14 residues. V gave up 7 bases and J gave up 0 bases, with 13 bases separating them.

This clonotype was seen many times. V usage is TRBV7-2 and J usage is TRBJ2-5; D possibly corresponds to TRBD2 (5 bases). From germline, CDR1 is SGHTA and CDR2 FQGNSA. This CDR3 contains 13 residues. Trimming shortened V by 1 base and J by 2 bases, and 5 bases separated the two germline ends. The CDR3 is CASSLGTQETQYF. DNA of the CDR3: TGTGCCAGCAGCTTAGGGACTCAAGAGACCCAGTACTTC.

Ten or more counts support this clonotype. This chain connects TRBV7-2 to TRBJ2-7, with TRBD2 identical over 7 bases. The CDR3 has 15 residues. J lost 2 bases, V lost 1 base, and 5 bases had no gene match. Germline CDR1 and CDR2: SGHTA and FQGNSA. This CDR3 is CASSLEGGGTYEQYF. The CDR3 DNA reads TGTGCCAGCAGCTTAGAGGGCGGGGGAACCTACGAGCAGTACTTC.

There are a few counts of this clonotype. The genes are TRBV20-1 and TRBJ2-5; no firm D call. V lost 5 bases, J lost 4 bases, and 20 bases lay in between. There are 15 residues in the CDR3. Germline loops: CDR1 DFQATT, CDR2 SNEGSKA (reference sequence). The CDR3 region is CSAGQDFLAGETQYF. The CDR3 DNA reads TGCAGTGCTGGTCAAGACTTTTTAGCCGGAGAGACCCAGTACTTC.

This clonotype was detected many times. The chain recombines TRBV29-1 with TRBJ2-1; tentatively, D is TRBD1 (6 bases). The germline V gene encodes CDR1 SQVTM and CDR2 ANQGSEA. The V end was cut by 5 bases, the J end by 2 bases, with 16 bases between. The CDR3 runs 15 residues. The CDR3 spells CSVYSAGDPYNEQFF. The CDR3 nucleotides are TGCAGCGTTTACTCGGCAGGGGACCCCTACAATGAGCAGTTCTTC.

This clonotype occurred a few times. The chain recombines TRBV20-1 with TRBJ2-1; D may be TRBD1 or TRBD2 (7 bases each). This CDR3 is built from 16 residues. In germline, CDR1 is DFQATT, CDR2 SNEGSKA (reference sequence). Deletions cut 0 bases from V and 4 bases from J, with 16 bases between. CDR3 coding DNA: TGCAGTGCTAGAGAGGAGGGCAGGGGGGGATACAATGAGCAGTTCTTC. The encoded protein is CSAREEGRGGYNEQFF.

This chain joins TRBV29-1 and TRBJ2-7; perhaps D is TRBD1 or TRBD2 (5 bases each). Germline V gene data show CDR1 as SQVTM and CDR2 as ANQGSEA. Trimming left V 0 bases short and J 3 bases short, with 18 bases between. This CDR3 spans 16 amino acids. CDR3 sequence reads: CSVEEGREIGNYEQYF. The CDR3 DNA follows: TGCAGCGTTGAAGAGGGCAGGGAGATTGGCAACTACGAGCAGTACTTC.

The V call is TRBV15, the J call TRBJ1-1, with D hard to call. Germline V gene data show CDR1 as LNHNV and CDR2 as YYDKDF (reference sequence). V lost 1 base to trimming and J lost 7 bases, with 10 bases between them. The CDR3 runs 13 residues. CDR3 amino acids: CATSRGPLDEAFF. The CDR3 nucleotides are TGTGCCACCAGCAGAGGACCGCTTGATGAAGCTTTCTTT.

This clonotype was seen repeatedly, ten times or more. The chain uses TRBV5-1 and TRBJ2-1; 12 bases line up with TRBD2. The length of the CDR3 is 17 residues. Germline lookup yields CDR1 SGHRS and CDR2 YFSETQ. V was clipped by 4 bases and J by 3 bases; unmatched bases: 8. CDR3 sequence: CASSPRTSGAYYNEQFF. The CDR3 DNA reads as TGCGCCAGCAGCCCCCGGACTAGCGGGGCCTACTACAATGAGCAGTTCTTC.

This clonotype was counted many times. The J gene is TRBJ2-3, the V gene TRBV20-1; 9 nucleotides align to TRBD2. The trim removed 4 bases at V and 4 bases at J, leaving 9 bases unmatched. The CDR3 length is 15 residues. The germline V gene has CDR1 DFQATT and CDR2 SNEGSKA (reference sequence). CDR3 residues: CSATMGASGADTQYF. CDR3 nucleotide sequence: TGCAGTGCTACGATGGGGGCTAGCGGGGCAGATACGCAGTATTTT.

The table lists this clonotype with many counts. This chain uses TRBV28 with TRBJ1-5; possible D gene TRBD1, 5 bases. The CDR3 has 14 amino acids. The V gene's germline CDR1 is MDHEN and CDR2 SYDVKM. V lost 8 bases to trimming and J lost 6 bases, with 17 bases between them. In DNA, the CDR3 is TGTGCCAGCCGACACTCAGGGTCGGCTCAGCCCCAGCATTTT. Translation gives CASRHSGSAQPQHF.

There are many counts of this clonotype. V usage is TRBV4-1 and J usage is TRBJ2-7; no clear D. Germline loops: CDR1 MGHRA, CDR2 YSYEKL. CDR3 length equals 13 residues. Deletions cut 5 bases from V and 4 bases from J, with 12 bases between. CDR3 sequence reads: CASSIHTEYEQYF. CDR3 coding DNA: TGCGCCAGCAGCATCCATACAGAATACGAGCAGTACTTC.

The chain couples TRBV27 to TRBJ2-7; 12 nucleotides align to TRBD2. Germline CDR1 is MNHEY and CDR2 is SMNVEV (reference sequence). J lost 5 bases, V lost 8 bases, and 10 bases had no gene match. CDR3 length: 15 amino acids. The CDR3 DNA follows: TGTGCCAGCGATGGGCTAGCGGGGGGGTATAACGAGCAGTACTTC. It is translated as CASDGLAGGYNEQYF.

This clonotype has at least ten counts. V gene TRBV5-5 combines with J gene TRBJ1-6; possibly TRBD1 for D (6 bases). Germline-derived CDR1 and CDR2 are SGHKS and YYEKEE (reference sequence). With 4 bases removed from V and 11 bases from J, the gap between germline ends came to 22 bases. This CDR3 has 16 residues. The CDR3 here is CASSGGVGQTSPPLHF. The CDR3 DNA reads TGTGCCAGCAGCGGGGGCGTTGGACAAACATCTCCACCCCTCCACTTT.

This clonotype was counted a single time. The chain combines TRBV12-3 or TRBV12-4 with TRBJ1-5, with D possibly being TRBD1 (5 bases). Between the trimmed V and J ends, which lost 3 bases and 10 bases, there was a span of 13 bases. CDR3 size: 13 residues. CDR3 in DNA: TGTGCCAGCAGTTTGGGACTGGATAGTCCCCAGCATTTT. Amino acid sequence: CASSLGLDSPQHF.

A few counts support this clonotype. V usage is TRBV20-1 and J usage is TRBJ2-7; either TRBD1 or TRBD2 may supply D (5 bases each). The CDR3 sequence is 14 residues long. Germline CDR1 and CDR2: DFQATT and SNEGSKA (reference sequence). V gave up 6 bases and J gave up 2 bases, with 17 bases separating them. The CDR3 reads CSAHSLGTPYEQYF. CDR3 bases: TGCAGTGCACACTCGCTGGGGACGCCCTACGAGCAGTACTTC.

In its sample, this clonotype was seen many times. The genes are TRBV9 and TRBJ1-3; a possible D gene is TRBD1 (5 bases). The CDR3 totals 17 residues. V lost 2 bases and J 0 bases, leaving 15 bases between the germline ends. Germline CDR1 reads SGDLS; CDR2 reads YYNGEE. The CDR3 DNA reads TGTGCCAGCAGCGTGCGCCCGACAGAGCGCTCTGGAAACACCATATATTTT. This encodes CASSVRPTERSGNTIYF. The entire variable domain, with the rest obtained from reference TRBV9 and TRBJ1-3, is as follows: DSGVTQTPKHLITATGQRVTLRCSPRSGDLSVYWYQQSLDQGLQFLIQYYNGEERAKGNILERFSAQQFPDLHSELNLSSLELGDSALYFCASSVRPTERSGNTIYFGEGSWLTVV.

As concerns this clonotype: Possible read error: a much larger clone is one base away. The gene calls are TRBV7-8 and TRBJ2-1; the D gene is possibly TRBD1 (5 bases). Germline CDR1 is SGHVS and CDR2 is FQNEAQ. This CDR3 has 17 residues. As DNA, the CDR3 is TGTGCCCGCAGCTTAGTAGTAGGGGCCGTCGCCTACAATGAGCAGTTCTTC. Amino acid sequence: CARSLVVGAVAYNEQFF.